A selection of T cell receptor beta chains follows, all from one sample in a study of blood T cell repertoires in COVID-19. The table came from immunoSEQ multiplex PCR; TCRdb's copy has only in-frame clones and leaves some out. The sample yields a few hundred thousand clones, 75% to 90% seen once. What was sequenced was PBMCs or T cells enriched from blood (not recorded which). These receptors all stem from a man between 18 and 29 years old who had recovered from COVID-19. The CDR3 runs from the conserved cysteine through the conserved F or W. A D gene is named only where the DNA matches it firmly. Part of the rows lack a size; the others show once, few, many or a class for expanded clones.

v_call	cdr3_length	clone_size	j_call	d_call	cdr3_aa	cdr3_nt
TRBV6-2/TRBV6-3	15	once	TRBJ1-5	.	CASSYLARSNQPQHF	TGTGCCAGCAGTTATTTAGCCCGAAGCAATCAGCCCCAGCATTTT
TRBV10-2	14	.	TRBJ1-1	TRBD1	CASSPGTGATEAFF	TGCGCCAGCAGTCCCGGGACAGGGGCCACCGAAGCTTTCTTT
TRBV7-9	15	.	TRBJ2-7	.	CASSFLRDSSYEQYF	TGTGCCAGCAGTTTCCTACGGGACTCCTCCTACGAGCAGTACTTC
TRBV30	20	.	TRBJ1-5	TRBD1	CAWTDPGTVTIFYSNQPQHF	TGTGCCTGGACCGACCCCGGGACAGTAACTATCTTTTATAGCAATCAGCCCCAGCATTTT
TRBV28	14	once	TRBJ2-1	TRBD1	CASKQGVRYNEQFF	TGTGCCAGCAAACAGGGGGTACGCTACAATGAGCAGTTCTTC
TRBV9	14	.	TRBJ1-1	TRBD1	CASSGTGQNTEAFF	TGTGCCAGCAGCGGGACAGGGCAGAACACTGAAGCTTTCTTT
TRBV19	16	.	TRBJ2-3	TRBD2	CASSRLAGSSTDTQYF	TGTGCCAGTAGTCGATTAGCGGGATCTAGCACAGATACGCAGTATTTT
TRBV5-1	16	.	TRBJ1-1	TRBD1	CASSFAAGGGGTEAFF	TGCGCCAGCAGCTTTGCGGCAGGGGGAGGAGGCACTGAAGCTTTCTTT
TRBV28	18	.	TRBJ2-4	.	CASSWGLRGVGAKNIQYF	TGTGCCAGCAGTTGGGGCCTCAGGGGAGTAGGCGCCAAAAACATTCAGTACTTC
TRBV27	16	.	TRBJ1-6	TRBD1	CASSLLHSGGSSPLHF	TGTGCCAGCAGTTTACTTCATTCAGGGGGTAGTTCACCCCTCCACTTT
TRBV19	17	.	TRBJ2-7	TRBD2	CASSPPGGRGVVSEQYF	TGTGCCAGTAGCCCGCCCGGGGGGCGGGGGGTAGTTTCCGAGCAGTACTTC
TRBV6-4	14	.	TRBJ2-1	.	CASSVNWQGLDQFF	TGTGCCAGCAGTGTTAATTGGCAGGGCTTGGATCAGTTCTTC
TRBV6-2/TRBV6-3	18	few	TRBJ2-5	TRBD2	CASSYSRTSGGGGETQYF	TGTGCCAGCAGTTACTCGCGGACTAGCGGGGGAGGAGGAGAGACCCAGTACTTC
TRBV5-5	16	.	TRBJ2-2	TRBD1	CASSSPLQGKVGELFF	TGTGCCAGCAGCTCACCATTACAGGGGAAGGTCGGGGAGCTGTTTTTT
TRBV3-1/TRBV3-2	14	.	TRBJ2-7	TRBD2	CASSQGGGTGEQYF	TGTGCCAGCAGCCAAGGGGGGGGAACGGGCGAGCAGTACTTC
TRBV9	9	few	TRBJ2-7	.	CASTHEQYF	TGTGCCAGCACTCACGAGCAGTACTTC
TRBV11-2	15	.	TRBJ1-2	.	CASSFLPLDSYGYTF	TGTGCCAGCAGCTTTCTCCCTCTAGACAGCTATGGCTACACCTTC
TRBV28	15	.	TRBJ2-7	.	CASTPTRGNPYEQYF	TGTGCCAGCACCCCAACGAGAGGAAATCCTTACGAGCAGTACTTC
TRBV19	15	few	TRBJ2-7	TRBD2	CASSWLAGGMYEQYF	TGTGCCAGTAGTTGGCTAGCGGGAGGTATGTACGAGCAGTACTTC
TRBV28	15	.	TRBJ2-7	.	CASSLTGLTSYEQYF	TGTGCCAGCAGTTTGACGGGACTGACCTCCTACGAGCAGTACTTC
TRBV6-1	15	.	TRBJ1-2	.	CASSEIGVTNYGYTF	TGTGCCAGCAGTGAGATCGGGGTTACCAACTATGGCTACACCTTC
TRBV6-5	16	.	TRBJ2-1	TRBD1	CASSYSRTGQDNEQFF	TGTGCCAGCAGTTACTCACGGACAGGGCAGGACAATGAGCAGTTCTTC
TRBV6-4	16	.	TRBJ2-1	TRBD2	CASSGEGTRYRNEQFF	TGTGCCAGCAGTGGCGAGGGGACTAGGTACCGCAATGAGCAGTTCTTC
TRBV9	17	.	TRBJ2-1	.	CASSVAAGQVGFNEQFF	TGTGCCAGCAGCGTAGCGGCGGGCCAGGTTGGGTTCAATGAGCAGTTCTTC
TRBV9	16	.	TRBJ2-1	TRBD2	CASSVASGGALNEQFF	TGTGCCAGCAGCGTAGCTAGCGGGGGGGCCTTAAATGAGCAGTTCTTC
TRBV2	15	.	TRBJ2-7	.	CASKRTASAGNEQYF	TGTGCCAGCAAACGGACAGCTTCAGCTGGGAACGAGCAGTACTTC
TRBV5-1	15	.	TRBJ1-2	.	CASSSGLDTDYGYTF	TGCGCCAGCAGCTCCGGCCTTGACACCGACTATGGCTACACCTTC
TRBV18	13	once	TRBJ1-4	.	CASSPGGNEKLFF	TGTGCCAGCTCACCTGGAGGGAATGAAAAACTGTTTTTT
TRBV11-2	16	.	TRBJ1-1	.	CASSLEGRVRNTEAFF	TGTGCCAGCAGCTTAGAAGGGCGGGTCAGGAACACTGAAGCTTTCTTT